The 14 T cell receptor beta chains below were found in one sample sequenced in a study of T cell responses to AZD1222 COVID-19 vaccine. Produced via immunoSEQ multiplex PCR; TCRdb's table is partial and in-frame only. The table records over 35,000 clones, just under 80% of them present only once. The sample was peripheral blood, taken 28 days after the second dose of the MenACWY control vaccine. Every receptor here comes from an adult who received the MenACWY meningococcal vaccine as a control.

The chain combines TRBV3-1 (or the pseudogene TRBV3-2) with TRBJ2-7; D gene ambiguous. The germline V gene has CDR1 LGHDT and CDR2 YNNKEL (reference sequence). The CDR3 has 12 amino acids. V was shortened by 1 base and J by 4 bases, with 5 bases between the two germline ends. This CDR3 reads CASSQARYEQYF. The CDR3, as DNA: TGTGCCAGCAGCCAAGCGCGTTACGAGCAGTACTTC.

This chain links TRBV30 with TRBJ1-4, with TRBD1 matching over 7 bases. Germline assignment: CDR1 GTSNPN and CDR2 SVGIG (reference sequence). CDR3 length: 14 residues. The V segment lost 2 bases and the J segment 8 bases; nucleotides outside the gene matches: 8. CDR3 DNA sequence: TGTGCCTGGAGTCGACAGGGAGCTAGGGAAAAACTGTTTTTT. Its translation: CAWSRQGAREKLFF.

V gene TRBV29-1 combines with J gene TRBJ1-5; D perhaps matches TRBD1 (5 bases). V was cut by 6 bases and J by 5 bases, with 14 bases left in between. The CDR3 has 13 residues. The germline CDR1 and CDR2 sequences are SQVTM and ANQGSEA. The CDR3 is CSVTVGPHQPQHF. In DNA form, the CDR3 reads TGCAGCGTCACTGTGGGGCCTCATCAGCCCCAGCATTTT.

The CDR3 sequence is CAWSLSENTEAFF. The CDR3 DNA follows: TGTGCCTGGAGTCTATCGGAGAACACTGAAGCTTTCTTT. The chain joins TRBV30 to TRBJ1-1; D remains unclear. Germline loops: CDR1 GTSNPN, CDR2 SVGIG (reference sequence). The CDR3 length is 13 residues. The ends were cut back, 2 bases at V and 1 base at J, with 8 bases in the middle.

CDR3 sequence: CASTLRTRDYGYTF. The CDR3 DNA reads TGTGCCAGCACCCTAAGAACCCGTGACTATGGCTACACCTTC. The chain joins TRBV2 to TRBJ1-2; D is unclear. The CDR3 is made up of 14 amino acids. Trimming took off 7 bases at V and 3 bases at J, with 15 bases between the two ends. Per the germline V gene, CDR1 is SNHLY and CDR2 is FYNNEI.

This rearrangement joins TRBV4-1 to TRBJ1-5; 9 bases line up with TRBD1. With 2 bases clipped from V and 5 bases from J, the junction kept 4 bases outside the gene matches. This CDR3 has 15 amino acids. Germline assignment: CDR1 MGHRA and CDR2 YSYEKL. The CDR3 loop reads CASSQYRTGDQPQHF. DNA for the CDR3: TGCGCCAGCAGCCAATATAGGACAGGGGATCAGCCCCAGCATTTT.

The J gene is TRBJ2-3, the V gene TRBV30, with D perhaps TRBD1 (6 bases). Germline V CDR1 and CDR2: GTSNPN, SVGIG (reference sequence). Trimming left V 1 base short and J 6 bases short, with 8 bases between. CDR3 length: 12 residues. The CDR3: CAWSAQGDTQYF. Here the CDR3 DNA reads TGTGCCTGGAGTGCCCAGGGGGATACGCAGTATTTT.

V and J are TRBV30 and TRBJ1-5; D possibly corresponds to TRBD1 (5 bases). Germline loops: CDR1 GTSNPN, CDR2 SVGIG (reference sequence). The CDR3 extends over 14 amino acids. The V and J ends lost 3 bases and 3 bases respectively, with 12 bases between them. CDR3 protein: CAWRAAGTNQPQHF. CDR3 nucleotides: TGTGCCTGGAGGGCAGCTGGGACCAATCAGCCCCAGCATTTT.

This chain links TRBV12-3 or TRBV12-4 with TRBJ1-3; D is ambiguous. Trimming shortened V by 3 bases and J by 4 bases, and 7 bases separated the two germline ends. The CDR3 sequence is 13 residues long. The CDR3 region is CASSLWVGNTIYF. CDR3 DNA: TGTGCCAGCAGTTTGTGGGTGGGAAACACCATATATTTT.

V and J are TRBV28 and TRBJ1-1, with TRBD1 matching over 7 bases. Germline CDR1 and CDR2: MDHEN and SYDVKM. V shed 8 bases, J shed 0 bases, and the junction held 12 bases outside the gene matches. The CDR3 is 16 amino acids. The CDR3 protein is CASHTSGGGMNTEAFF. The DNA of the CDR3 is TGTGCCAGCCATACCTCAGGGGGTGGCATGAACACTGAAGCTTTCTTT.

Written as DNA, the CDR3 is TGTGCCAGCAGCTCCCCGAGGGGGCAGTTTAATTCACCCCTCCACTTT. Translation: CASSSPRGQFNSPLHF. The V and J genes are TRBV9 and TRBJ1-6; 7 bases agree with TRBD1. Per the germline V gene, CDR1 is SGDLS and CDR2 is YYNGEE. The length of the CDR3 is 16 residues. J was trimmed by 6 bases and V by 4 bases; bases with no gene match: 10.

The rearrangement links TRBV9 to TRBJ1-6, with D maybe TRBD1 (5 bases). Germline CDR1 SGDLS, CDR2 YYNGEE. The CDR3 covers 15 residues. V lost 2 bases, J lost 10 bases, and 16 bases lay in between. CDR3 in DNA: TGTGCCAGCAGCGTTGGAGGGGCCCTTTCATCACCCCTCCACTTT. Translating gives CASSVGGALSSPLHF. The full variable domain, with the rest looked up from reference TRBV9 and TRBJ1-6, is DSGVTQTPKHLITATGQRVTLRCSPRSGDLSVYWYQQSLDQGLQFLIQYYNGEERAKGNILERFSAQQFPDLHSELNLSSLELGDSALYFCASSVGGALSSPLHFGNGTRLTVT.

In this sample, this clone turned up a few times. CDR3 residues: CASTGRGEAFF. As DNA, the CDR3 is TGTGCCAGCACAGGACGCGGTGAAGCTTTCTTT. V and J are TRBV2 and TRBJ1-1; no clear D gene. V was cut by 7 bases and J by 7 bases, with 10 bases left in between. This CDR3 comprises 11 residues. Germline CDR1 and CDR2: SNHLY and FYNNEI.

This sequence joins TRBV6-4 and TRBJ1-2, with TRBD1 identical over 10 bases. The V gene's germline CDR1 is MRHNA and CDR2 SNTAGT. Trimming at V came to 7 bases and at J to 3 bases, leaving 14 bases not matched to a gene. The CDR3 length is 17 residues. This CDR3 reads CASMEGTGAGWDYGYTF. Written as DNA, the CDR3 is TGTGCCAGCATGGAGGGGACAGGGGCTGGCTGGGACTATGGCTACACCTTC.